The T cell receptor (beta chain) described here comes from a study of naive and memory T cell subsets. Points from the study as a whole: RNA-based TCR counts may shift with T cell activation and differentiation. Gini index rose across naive, CM, EM and EMRA in CD4 and CD8.

After CD4 positive bead selection, the CD4-negative fraction gave CD8 T cells. Four subsets defined by CD45RA and CD27 were sorted after CD3, CD4, CD8 and live/dead staining. The CDR3 covers 10 residues. Trimming pared 5 bases from V and 4 bases from J, leaving 2 bases between. The V gene's germline CDR1 is SQVTM and CDR2 ANQGSEA. Two oligonucleotides, mixed equimolar, formed the beta constant-region primer covering TRBC1 and TRBC2. The ligated cDNA underwent four PCR rounds using SP2 and nested alpha and beta constant-region primers. TCRdb ran MiXCR on the UMI-ligation and nested PCR reads and lists one entry per CDR3 protein. The sample lists roughly 80,000 distinct CDR3 sequences, about 10% occurring once. In this sample, this clonotype turned up many times. Its target is not known.

Material: naive CD8+ T cells from blood. The rearrangement links TRBV29-1 to TRBJ2-2; no firm D call. The sequence was obtained from a human donor in good health. CDR3 amino acids: CSVFTGELFF. The CDR3 DNA follows: TGCAGCGTTTTCACCGGGGAGCTGTTTTTT.